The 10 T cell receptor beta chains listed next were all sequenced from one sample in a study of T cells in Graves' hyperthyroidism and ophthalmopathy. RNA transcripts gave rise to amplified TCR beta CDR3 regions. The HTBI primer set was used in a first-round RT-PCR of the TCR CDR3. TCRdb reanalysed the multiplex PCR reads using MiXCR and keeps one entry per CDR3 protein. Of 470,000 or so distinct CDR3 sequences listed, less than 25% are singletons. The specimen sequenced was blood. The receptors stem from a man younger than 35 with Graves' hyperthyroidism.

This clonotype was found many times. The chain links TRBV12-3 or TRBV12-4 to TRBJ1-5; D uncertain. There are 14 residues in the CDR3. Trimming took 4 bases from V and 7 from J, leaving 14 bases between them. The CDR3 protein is CASSSMFDVQPQHF. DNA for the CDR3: TGTGCCAGCAGTTCCATGTTTGACGTCCAGCCCCAGCATTTT.

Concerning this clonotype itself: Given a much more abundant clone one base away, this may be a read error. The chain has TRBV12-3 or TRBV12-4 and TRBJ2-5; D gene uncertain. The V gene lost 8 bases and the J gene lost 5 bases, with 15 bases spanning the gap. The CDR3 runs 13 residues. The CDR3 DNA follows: TGTGCCAGCCCCTCCCACGGATCGGAGACCCAGTACTTC. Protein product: CASPSHGSETQYF.

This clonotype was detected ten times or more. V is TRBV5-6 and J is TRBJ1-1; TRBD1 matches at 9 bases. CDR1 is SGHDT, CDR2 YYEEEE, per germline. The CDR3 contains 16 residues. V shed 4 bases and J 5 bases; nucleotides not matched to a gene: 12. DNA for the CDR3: TGTGCCAGCAGCCCTCGGACAGGGGTTTTGATGACTGAAGCTTTCTTT. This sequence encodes CASSPRTGVLMTEAFF. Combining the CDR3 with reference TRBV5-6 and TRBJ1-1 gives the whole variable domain DAGVTQSPTHLIKTRGQQVTLRCSPKSGHDTVSWYQQALGQGPQFIFQYYEEEERQRGNFPDRFSGHQFPNYSSELNVNALLLGDSALYLCASSPRTGVLMTEAFFGQGTRLTVV.

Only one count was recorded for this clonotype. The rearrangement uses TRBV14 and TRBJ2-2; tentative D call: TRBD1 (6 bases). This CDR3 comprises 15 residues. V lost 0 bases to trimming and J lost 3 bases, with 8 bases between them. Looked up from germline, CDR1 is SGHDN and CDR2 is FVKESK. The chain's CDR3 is CASSQEQGYTGELFF. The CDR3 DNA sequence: TGTGCCAGCAGCCAAGAACAGGGATACACCGGGGAGCTGTTTTTT.

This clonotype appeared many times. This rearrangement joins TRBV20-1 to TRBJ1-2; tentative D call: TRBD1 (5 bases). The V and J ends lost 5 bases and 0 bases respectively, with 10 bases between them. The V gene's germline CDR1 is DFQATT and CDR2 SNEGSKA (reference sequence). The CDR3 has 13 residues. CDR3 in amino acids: CSAYGGSNYGYTF. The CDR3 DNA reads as TGCAGTGCTTACGGGGGATCTAACTATGGCTACACCTTC.

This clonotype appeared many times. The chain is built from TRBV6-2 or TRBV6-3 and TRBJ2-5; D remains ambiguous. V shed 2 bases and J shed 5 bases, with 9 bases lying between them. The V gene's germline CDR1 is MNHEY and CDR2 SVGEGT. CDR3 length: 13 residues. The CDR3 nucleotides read TGTGCCAGCAGTTACCGGTCAAGGGAGACCCAGTACTTC. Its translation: CASSYRSRETQYF.

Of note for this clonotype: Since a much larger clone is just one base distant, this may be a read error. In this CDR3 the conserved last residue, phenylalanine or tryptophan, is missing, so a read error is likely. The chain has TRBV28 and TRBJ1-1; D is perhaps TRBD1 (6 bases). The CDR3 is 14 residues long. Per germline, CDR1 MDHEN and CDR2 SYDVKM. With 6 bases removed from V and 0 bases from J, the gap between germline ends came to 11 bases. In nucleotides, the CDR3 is TGTGCCAGCAGGTCAGGGGAGTTGAACACTGAAGCTTTCTTG. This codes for CASRSGELNTEAFL.

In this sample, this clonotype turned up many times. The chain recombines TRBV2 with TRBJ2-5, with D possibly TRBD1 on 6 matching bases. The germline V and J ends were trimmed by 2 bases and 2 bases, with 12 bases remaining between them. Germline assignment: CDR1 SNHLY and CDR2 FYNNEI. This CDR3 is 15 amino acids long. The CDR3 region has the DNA TGTGCCAGCAGTGAAATGACAGGCGGACAAGAGACCCAGTACTTC. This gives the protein CASSEMTGGQETQYF.

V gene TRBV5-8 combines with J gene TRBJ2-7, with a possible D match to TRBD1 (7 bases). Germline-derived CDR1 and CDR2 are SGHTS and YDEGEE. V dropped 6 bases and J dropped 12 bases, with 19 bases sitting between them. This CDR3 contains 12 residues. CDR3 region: CASIAPGAGGYF. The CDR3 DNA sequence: TGTGCCAGCATCGCTCCGGGGGCAGGGGGGTACTTC. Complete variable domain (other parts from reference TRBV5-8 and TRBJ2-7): EAGVTQSPTHLIKTRGQQATLRCSPISGHTSVYWYQQALGLGLQFLLWYDEGEERNRGNFPPRFSGRQFPNYSSELNVNALELEDSALYLCASIAPGAGGYFGPGTRLTVT.

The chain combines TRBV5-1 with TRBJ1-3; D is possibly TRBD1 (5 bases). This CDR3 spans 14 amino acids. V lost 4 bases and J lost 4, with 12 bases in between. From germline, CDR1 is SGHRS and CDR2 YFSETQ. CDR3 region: CASSLDIGGNTIYF. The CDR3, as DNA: TGCGCCAGCAGCCTGGACATTGGGGGAAACACCATATATTTT.